These T cell receptor beta chains were read from a single sample in a study of T-cell memory formation after mild COVID-19. From the 5' RACE reads, TCRdb called clonotypes with MiXCR, one entry per CDR3 protein. The profile shows a few hundred thousand distinct CDR3 sequences, more than 20% of them singletons. What was sequenced was PBMCs or a T cell subset sorted from them (not recorded which). All receptors derive from a man aged 18 to 35 who had mild COVID-19 (a few samples of this study predate the infection). Cell type and time point are not known. CDR3s include the opening cysteine and the closing phenylalanine or tryptophan. Each record gives: clone size, D gene, V gene, J gene, CDR3 protein, CDR3 DNA. The D gene is left open where the match is weak. Part of the rows lack a size; the others show once, few, many or a class for expanded clones.

.,.,TRBV7-6,TRBJ1-4,CASSLKGGVETNEKLFF,TGTGCCAGCAGCTTAAAGGGGGGTGTGGAGACTAATGAAAAACTGTTTTTT
few,TRBD1,TRBV19,TRBJ1-5,CASSADRAVQPQHF,TGTGCCAGTAGTGCGGACAGGGCGGTTCAGCCCCAGCATTTT
few,TRBD2,TRBV9,TRBJ2-3,CASSVVAGGPDTQYF,TGTGCCAGCAGCGTAGTGGCGGGGGGGCCCGATACGCAGTATTTT
.,TRBD2,TRBV6-6,TRBJ2-1,CASSWRLAGLRNEQFF,TGTGCCAGCAGTTGGAGACTAGCGGGGTTGAGGAATGAGCAGTTCTTC
.,.,TRBV5-1,TRBJ1-5,CASSPSPDGQPQHF,TGCGCCAGCAGCCCCTCTCCAGACGGACAGCCCCAGCATTTT
.,.,TRBV7-6,TRBJ2-7,CASSPSGVPYEQYF,TGTGCCAGCAGCCCTTCGGGGGTCCCCTACGAGCAGTACTTC
.,.,TRBV7-6,TRBJ2-1,CASRRDASSYNEQFF,TGTGCCAGCAGAAGGGACGCGAGCTCCTACAATGAGCAGTTCTTC
few,TRBD1,TRBV7-9,TRBJ1-6,CASSTTTGAIDSPLHF,TGTGCCAGCAGCACTACGACAGGGGCTATTGATTCACCCCTCCACTTT
.,.,TRBV6-5,TRBJ2-5,CASSYSGTGRQETQYF,TGTGCCAGCAGTTACTCCGGGACGGGACGGCAAGAGACCCAGTACTTC
.,TRBD2,TRBV6-4,TRBJ2-2,CASSDSAGGAGTGELFF,TGTGCCAGCAGTGACTCTGCCGGGGGGGCCGGTACCGGGGAGCTGTTTTTT
.,TRBD1,TRBV5-1,TRBJ2-1,CASTRGHGYNEQFF,TGCGCCAGTACAAGGGGGCATGGATACAATGAGCAGTTCTTC
few,TRBD1,TRBV6-5,TRBJ1-2,CASKSGGDYGYTF,TGTGCCAGCAAGTCAGGGGGAGACTATGGCTACACCTTC
few,.,TRBV28,TRBJ2-5,CASRVGGQETQYF,TGTGCCAGCAGGGTCGGGGGACAAGAGACCCAGTACTTC
few,.,TRBV29-1,TRBJ2-5,CSVEDGQRAEETQYF,TGCAGCGTTGAAGACGGACAGAGGGCAGAAGAGACCCAGTACTTC
many,.,TRBV4-1,TRBJ1-4,CASSQVAGEKLFF,TGCGCCAGCAGCCAAGTGGCAGGGGAAAAACTGTTTTTT
.,TRBD1,TRBV20-1,TRBJ1-1,CSARWTGENTEAFF,TGCAGTGCTAGATGGACAGGGGAGAACACTGAAGCTTTCTTT
.,.,TRBV12-3/TRBV12-4,TRBJ2-3,CASMAWGQADTQYF,TGTGCCAGCATGGCCTGGGGACAAGCAGATACGCAGTATTTT
.,.,TRBV14,TRBJ1-2,CASSQSGWGYTF,TGTGCCAGCAGCCAGTCAGGTTGGGGCTACACCTTC
.,.,TRBV9,TRBJ1-3,CASSKDLSSGNTIYF,TGTGCCAGCAGCAAGGACCTGTCTTCTGGAAACACCATATATTTT
many,.,TRBV20-1,TRBJ2-6,CSAPMSSGANVLTF,TGCAGTGCTCCAATGAGCTCTGGGGCCAACGTCCTGACTTTC
.,.,TRBV29-1,TRBJ2-1,CSVEGLGVYNEQFF,TGCAGCGTTGAAGGACTCGGGGTCTACAATGAGCAGTTCTTC
.,TRBD1,TRBV3-1,TRBJ1-1,CASSQSGGRRAFF,TGTGCCAGCAGCCAGTCAGGGGGCCGGCGGGCTTTCTTT
many,TRBD2,TRBV7-6,TRBJ2-3,CASSRTSSQPDTQYF,TGTGCCAGCAGCCGGACTAGCAGTCAACCAGATACGCAGTATTTT
many,.,TRBV7-3,TRBJ2-3,CASSRRQGTDTQYF,TGTGCCAGCAGCCGGCGACAGGGCACAGATACGCAGTATTTT
.,.,TRBV29-1,TRBJ1-1,CSVAVGNTEAFF,TGCAGCGTTGCGGTGGGGAACACTGAAGCTTTCTTT
.,TRBD2,TRBV5-1,TRBJ2-1,CASEDGGANEQFF,TGCGCCAGCGAAGACGGGGGGGCCAATGAGCAGTTCTTC
many,.,TRBV7-2,TRBJ2-2,CASSFRRNTGELFF,TGTGCCAGCAGCTTCAGGCGGAACACCGGGGAGCTGTTTTTT
.,.,TRBV4-1,TRBJ1-1,CASSNTPNTEAFF,TGCGCCAGCAGCAATACACCGAACACTGAAGCTTTCTTT
few,TRBD1,TRBV13,TRBJ2-5,CASSGQGLRETQYF,TGTGCCAGCAGCGGACAGGGGTTGAGGGAGACCCAGTACTTC
.,.,TRBV29-1,TRBJ1-2,CSVDPGYYGYTF,TGCAGCGTTGATCCGGGTTACTATGGCTACACCTTC
few,TRBD2,TRBV20-1,TRBJ2-5,CSARVGGASGVEETQYF,TGCAGTGCTAGAGTTGGAGGGGCTAGCGGGGTTGAGGAGACCCAGTACTTC
many,.,TRBV4-2,TRBJ2-4,CASSPPGPDNIQYF,TGTGCCAGCAGCCCACCCGGGCCAGATAACATTCAGTACTTC
.,.,TRBV5-5,TRBJ1-6,CASSLAAGLGSPLHF,TGTGCCAGCAGCTTGGCAGCGGGATTAGGTTCACCCCTCCACTTT
.,.,TRBV27,TRBJ2-3,CASSLGGHTQYF,TGTGCCAGCAGTTTGGGCGGTCATACGCAGTATTTT
.,.,TRBV20-1,TRBJ2-1,CSARGRAHEQFF,TGCAGTGCTAGAGGCAGGGCCCATGAGCAGTTCTTC
.,.,TRBV2,TRBJ1-1,CASSERGTEAFF,TGTGCCAGCAGTGAAAGGGGCACTGAAGCTTTCTTT
.,.,TRBV7-2,TRBJ1-2,CASTPGGPRPGYTF,TGTGCCAGCACCCCTGGGGGACCTAGACCTGGCTACACCTTC
few,.,TRBV6-6,TRBJ2-5,CATYRDPQETQYF,TGTGCCACCTACCGGGACCCTCAAGAGACCCAGTACTTC
once,.,TRBV20-1,TRBJ2-5,CSASGSGQETQYF,TGCAGTGCTAGTGGGTCTGGCCAAGAGACCCAGTACTTC
.,TRBD1,TRBV25-1,TRBJ2-7,CASSRDSFGYEQYF,TGTGCCAGCAGCAGGGACAGCTTCGGATACGAGCAGTACTTC
.,TRBD1,TRBV20-1,TRBJ1-1,CSAPTGPDTEAFF,TGCAGTGCTCCGACAGGGCCGGACACTGAAGCTTTCTTT
few,.,TRBV7-9,TRBJ2-5,CASSLSQGNQETQYF,TGTGCCAGCAGCTTAAGTCAAGGGAACCAAGAGACCCAGTACTTC
once,TRBD1,TRBV3-1,TRBJ2-1,CASRSGTGTSYNEQFF,TGTGCCAGCAGATCCGGGACAGGGACCTCCTACAATGAGCAGTTCTTC
.,.,TRBV7-3,TRBJ2-5,CASSFKHQETQYF,TGTGCCAGCAGCTTCAAGCACCAAGAGACCCAGTACTTC
few,.,TRBV9,TRBJ2-5,CASSVSGQETQYF,TGTGCCAGCAGCGTTAGCGGCCAAGAGACCCAGTACTTC
few,.,TRBV4-1,TRBJ1-6,CASSPYGGGEDSPLHF,TGCGCCAGCAGCCCATACGGGGGGGGTGAGGATTCACCCCTCCACTTT